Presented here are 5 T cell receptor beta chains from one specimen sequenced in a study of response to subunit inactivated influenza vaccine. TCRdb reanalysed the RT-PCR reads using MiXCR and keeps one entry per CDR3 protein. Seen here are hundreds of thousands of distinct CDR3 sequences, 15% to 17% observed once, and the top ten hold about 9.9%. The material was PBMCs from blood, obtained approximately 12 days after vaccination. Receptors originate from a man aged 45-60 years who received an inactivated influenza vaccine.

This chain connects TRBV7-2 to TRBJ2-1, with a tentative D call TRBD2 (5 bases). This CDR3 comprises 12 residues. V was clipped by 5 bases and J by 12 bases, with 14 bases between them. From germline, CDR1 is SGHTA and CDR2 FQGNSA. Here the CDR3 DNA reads TGTGCCAGCAGCCCCCCCCGGAGGTGGCAGTTCTTC. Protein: CASSPPRRWQFF.

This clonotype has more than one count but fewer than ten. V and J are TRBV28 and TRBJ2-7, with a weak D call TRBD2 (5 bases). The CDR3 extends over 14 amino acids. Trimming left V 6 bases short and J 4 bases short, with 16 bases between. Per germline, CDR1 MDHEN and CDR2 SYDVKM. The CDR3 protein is CASRGLDSQYEQYF. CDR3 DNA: TGTGCCAGCAGGGGCCTGGACTCTCAGTACGAGCAGTACTTC.

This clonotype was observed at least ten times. CDR3 in amino acids: CASSQRGTLAGVGDNEQFF. In DNA, the CDR3 is TGCGCCAGCAGCCAGAGGGGAACTTTAGCGGGAGTGGGAGACAATGAGCAGTTCTTC. The V gene is TRBV5-1, the J gene TRBJ2-1, with 9 bases identical to TRBD2. Trimming took 4 bases from V and 5 from J; bases not matched to a gene: 19. There are 19 residues in the CDR3. Germline CDR1 reads SGHRS; CDR2 reads YFSETQ.

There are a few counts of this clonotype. The CDR3 bases are TGCGCCAGCAGCCAAGCGGTAGCGGGGTACTCCTACAATGAGCAGTTCTTC. Its translation is CASSQAVAGYSYNEQFF. The chain is built from TRBV4-1 and TRBJ2-1, with 8 positions matching TRBD2. Germline lookup yields CDR1 MGHRA and CDR2 YSYEKL. V trimming: 1 base; J trimming: 0 bases; junction bases outside the gene matches: 5. The length of the CDR3 is 17 residues.

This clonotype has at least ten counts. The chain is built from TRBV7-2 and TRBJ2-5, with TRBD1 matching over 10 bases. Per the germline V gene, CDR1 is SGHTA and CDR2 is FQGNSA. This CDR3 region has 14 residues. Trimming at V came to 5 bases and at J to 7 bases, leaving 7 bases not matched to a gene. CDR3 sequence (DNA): TGTGCCAGCAGCCCCGGGACAGGGGATCGGACCCAGTACTTC. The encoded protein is CASSPGTGDRTQYF.